Each of the 32 T cell receptor beta chains below was sequenced from the same sample in a study of OX40 agonist ivuxolimab in advanced cancers. The repertoire was sequenced with immunoSEQ multiplex PCR; TCRdb's copy has only in-frame clones and lacks some. The data hold about 45,000 clones, with 80% to 90% observed a single time. The sample consisted of CD4+ or CD8+ T cells sorted from blood, taken in a trial of the OX40 agonist ivuxolimab. The receptors were sampled from an adult with an advanced solid tumor such as melanoma, head and neck, liver or kidney cancer.

The chain employs TRBV19 and TRBJ1-2, with TRBD1 identical over 10 bases. Germline-derived CDR1 and CDR2 are LNHDA and SQIVND (reference sequence). This CDR3 contains 13 residues. V lost 7 bases and J lost 8; bases outside the gene matches: 7. As DNA, the CDR3 is TGTGCCAGTACCCTGGGACAGGGGCGGGGCTACACCTTC. Protein product: CASTLGQGRGYTF.

This sequence joins TRBV7-9 and TRBJ2-7, with 7 bases aligning to TRBD1. Trimming removed 5 bases from V and 5 bases from J; junction bases left unmatched: 6. The CDR3 consists of 13 residues. The V gene's germline CDR1 is SEHNR and CDR2 FQNEAQ (reference sequence). Written as DNA, the CDR3 is TGTGCCAGCAGCCCCGACAGGGTCGACGAGCAGTACTTC. Protein product: CASSPDRVDEQYF.

This clone was recorded only once. The chain carries TRBV9 and TRBJ2-7; 10 bases agree with TRBD2. J gave up 4 bases and V 0 bases, and 10 bases lay outside the gene matches. This CDR3 comprises 17 residues. Per germline, CDR1 SGDLS and CDR2 YYNGEE. The CDR3 DNA reads TGTGCCAGCAGCGTAGGGGATGGACTAGCGGCTTCGTACGAGCAGTACTTC. Its translation is CASSVGDGLAASYEQYF. Full variable domain (rest looked up from reference TRBV9 and TRBJ2-7): DSGVTQTPKHLITATGQRVTLRCSPRSGDLSVYWYQQSLDQGLQFLIQYYNGEERAKGNILERFSAQQFPDLHSELNLSSLELGDSALYFCASSVGDGLAASYEQYFGPGTRLTVT.

The J gene is TRBJ2-5, the V gene TRBV21-1; TRBD1 is the table's D call, not checked against the DNA. The J call may be mistaken, given a closer DNA end match to TRBJ2-7. TRBV21-1 is a pseudogene. There are 15 residues in the CDR3. The CDR3 nucleotides are TGTGCCAGCAGCTTCCGGGACAGGGGCTCCTACGAGCAGTACTTC. It translates to CASSFRDRGSYEQYF.

The gene calls are TRBV7-9 and TRBJ1-2, with a tentative D call TRBD1 (6 bases). The CDR3 has 14 residues. The V gene's germline CDR1 is SEHNR and CDR2 FQNEAQ (reference sequence). Trimming took 5 bases from V and 2 from J, leaving 12 bases between them. CDR3: CASSPAGHNYGYTF. Written as DNA, the CDR3 is TGTGCCAGCAGCCCGGCGGGACACAACTATGGCTACACCTTC.

Written as DNA, the CDR3 is TGTGCCAGCAGTTTGATCCAGGGGAACACTGAAGCTTTCTTT. Translation gives CASSLIQGNTEAFF. The chain couples TRBV6-1 to TRBJ1-1; TRBD1 is a possible D gene (5 bases). Trimming took 5 bases from V and 1 from J, leaving 11 bases between them. This CDR3 contains 14 residues. CDR1 MNHNS and CDR2 SASEGT come from the germline V gene.

This chain links TRBV5-4 with TRBJ2-3, with TRBD2 matching 8 bases. Per germline, CDR1 SGHNT and CDR2 YYREEE (reference sequence). This CDR3 has 17 residues. J gave up 8 bases and V 0 bases, and 14 bases lay outside the gene matches. The CDR3 DNA follows: TGTGCCAGCAGCTTGGAGGGTAGCGGGGTTACCAAAGCTACGCAGTATTTT. Amino acid sequence: CASSLEGSGVTKATQYF.

This clone was seen a handful of times. V and J are TRBV6-1 and TRBJ2-7, with 7 bases matching TRBD1. This CDR3 region has 21 residues. The junction had 24 bases not matched to a gene; V was cut back by 2 bases and J by 2 bases. CDR1 and CDR2 (germline): MNHNS, SASEGT. CDR3 in amino acids: CASSERSFEDRVAFLTYEQYF. CDR3 bases: TGTGCCAGCAGTGAACGGAGTTTTGAAGACAGGGTGGCCTTCCTCACCTACGAGCAGTACTTC.

This clone was seen a handful of times. V is TRBV19 and J is TRBJ2-7, with a possible D match to TRBD1 (6 bases). The CDR3 has 12 residues. V lost 5 bases and J 7 bases, leaving 12 bases between the germline ends. Germline V lookup: CDR1 LNHDA, CDR2 SQIVND (reference sequence). The CDR3 is CASSRAQGEQYF. CDR3 coding DNA: TGTGCCAGTAGTCGGGCGCAGGGGGAGCAGTACTTC.

The rearrangement links TRBV11-1 to TRBJ1-1; tentatively, D is TRBD1 (5 bases). The V end lost 4 bases, the J end lost 11 bases, and 11 bases lay between the germline ends. Germline CDR1 and CDR2: SGHAT and FQDESV (reference sequence). The CDR3 totals 11 residues. In nucleotides, the CDR3 is TGTGCCAGCAGCTCCCAGGGTTGGGCTTTCTTT. Translation gives CASSSQGWAFF.

This chain joins TRBV7-8 and TRBJ1-5, with D possibly matching TRBD1 (5 bases). Germline V gives CDR1 SGHVS, CDR2 FQNEAQ. V lost 3 bases, J lost 0 bases, and 15 bases lay in between. The CDR3 is 17 amino acids. This CDR3 is CASSLRDSPNSNQPQHF. The CDR3 DNA sequence: TGTGCCAGCAGCTTGAGAGACAGCCCAAATAGCAATCAGCCCCAGCATTTT.

This sequence joins TRBV5-6 and TRBJ2-7; 8 positions match TRBD1. The CDR3 is made up of 15 amino acids. Germline loops: CDR1 SGHDT, CDR2 YYEEEE. V dropped 3 bases and J dropped 1; count of bases not matched to a gene: 6. The DNA of the CDR3 is TGTGCCAGCAGCTCGGAAGGGACAGGATCCTACGAGCAGTACTTC. Translated: CASSSEGTGSYEQYF.

CDR3 sequence reads: CATSIYTGELFF. CDR3 coding DNA: TGTGCCACCAGCATTTACACCGGGGAGCTGTTTTTT. The chain couples TRBV15 to TRBJ2-2; no reliable D call. Per germline, CDR1 LNHNV and CDR2 YYDKDF (reference sequence). Trimming shortened V by 4 bases and J by 3 bases, and 3 bases separated the two germline ends. The CDR3 runs to 12 residues.

This clone was counted between two and nine times. The chain joins TRBV19 to TRBJ2-7, with 7 bases lining up with TRBD1. Looked up from germline, CDR1 is LNHDA and CDR2 is SQIVND (reference sequence). There are 13 residues in the CDR3. Germline trimming cut 4 bases from V and 6 bases from J; bases unmatched to any gene: 6. The CDR3 region is CASSTIRDSEQYF. DNA for the CDR3: TGTGCCAGTAGTACGATCCGGGACAGCGAGCAGTACTTC.

V is TRBV7-2 and J is TRBJ2-7; a possible D gene is TRBD1 (6 bases). The CDR3 is 14 amino acids. The V gene's germline CDR1 is SGHTA and CDR2 FQGNSA. V lost 5 bases and J lost 2, with 13 bases in between. The CDR3 protein is CASSEQTGTYEQYF. CDR3 nucleotides: TGTGCCAGCAGCGAACAGACAGGCACCTACGAGCAGTACTTC.

This clone was observed once. This chain joins TRBV4-3 and TRBJ2-2; TRBD2 might be the D (6 bases). Germline V lookup: CDR1 LGHNA, CDR2 YSLEER. V was clipped by 2 bases and J by 0 bases, with 10 bases between them. There are 16 residues in the CDR3. This CDR3 reads CASSQRGATNTGELFF. DNA for the CDR3: TGCGCCAGCAGCCAACGCGGGGCGACGAACACCGGGGAGCTGTTTTTT.

The chain recombines TRBV4-1 with TRBJ1-4, with D hard to call. The CDR3 is 16 residues long. Germline lookup yields CDR1 MGHRA and CDR2 YSYEKL. Trimming removed 4 bases at V and 2 bases at J, with 14 bases between. CDR3 in DNA: TGCGCCAGCAGCCTGGACCAAGGGCGGACTAATGAAAAACTGTTTTTT. Its translation: CASSLDQGRTNEKLFF.

The chain is built from TRBV5-1 and TRBJ1-4, with a tentative D call TRBD1 (6 bases). Trimming removed 4 bases from V and 6 bases from J, with 13 bases in between. This CDR3 has 14 amino acids. Germline values: CDR1 SGHRS, CDR2 YFSETQ. The CDR3: CASSPQGGDEKLFF. CDR3 coding DNA: TGCGCCAGCAGCCCACAGGGAGGAGATGAAAAACTGTTTTTT.

The chain employs TRBV5-8 and TRBJ2-1; no firm D call. Trimming pared 3 bases from V and 3 bases from J, leaving 16 bases between. This CDR3 is 16 amino acids long. The germline gives CDR1 SGHTS, CDR2 YDEGEE. The CDR3 region is CASSSKGLRGYNEQFF. Written as DNA, the CDR3 is TGTGCCAGCAGCTCTAAGGGCCTTAGAGGCTACAATGAGCAGTTCTTC.

In its sample, this clone was seen a few times. This chain connects TRBV5-1 to TRBJ1-4; D perhaps matches TRBD1 (5 bases). The V gene lost 1 base and the J gene lost 5 bases, with 12 bases spanning the gap. The germline V gene has CDR1 SGHRS and CDR2 YFSETQ. CDR3 length: 15 amino acids. The DNA for the CDR3 is TGCGCCAGCAGCTTGTCAGGGTGGGCGAATGAAAAACTGTTTTTT. It yields the protein CASSLSGWANEKLFF.

The rearrangement links TRBV7-3 to TRBJ1-2, with 8 positions matching TRBD1. Germline CDR1 SGHTA, CDR2 FQGTGA. Trimming cost V 2 bases and J 4 bases; bases outside gene matches: 3. The CDR3 consists of 14 residues. The CDR3 protein is CASSLAGQAYGYTF. Written as DNA, the CDR3 is TGTGCCAGCAGCTTAGCGGGACAGGCCTATGGCTACACCTTC.

CDR3 nucleotides: TGTGCCAGCAGCTATATACGCAGAGCACCAGGGAATGAGCAGTTCTTC. Translated: CASSYIRRAPGNEQFF. The chain has TRBV5-5 and TRBJ2-1; tentatively, D is TRBD1 (5 bases). The ends were cut back, 3 bases at V and 7 bases at J, with 20 bases in the middle. CDR3 length: 16 amino acids. CDR1 is SGHKS, CDR2 YYEKEE, per germline (reference sequence).

This CDR3 reads CASSQDLAGTAYEQYF. DNA of the CDR3: TGCGCCAGCAGCCAAGACCTCGCCGGGACAGCCTACGAGCAGTACTTC. The V gene is TRBV4-3, the J gene TRBJ2-7; the match to TRBD1 covers 7 bases. The germline CDR1 and CDR2 sequences are LGHNA and YSLEER. This CDR3 spans 16 amino acids. Germline trimming cut 0 bases from V and 2 bases from J; bases unmatched to any gene: 7.

This chain uses TRBV11-3 with TRBJ2-1; 11 nucleotides line up with TRBD2. The CDR3 sequence is 15 residues long. V lost 3 bases and J lost 4; bases outside the gene matches: 2. The V gene's germline CDR1 is SGHNT and CDR2 YENEEA. This CDR3 is CASSLGTSGYNEQFF. CDR3 nucleotide sequence: TGTGCCAGCAGCTTGGGGACTAGCGGTTACAATGAGCAGTTCTTC.

V is TRBV7-2 and J is TRBJ1-2; D not certain. The CDR3 runs 14 residues. Germline-derived CDR1 and CDR2 are SGHTA and FQGNSA. The V end was cut by 1 base, the J end by 5 bases, with 11 bases between. The CDR3 DNA is TGTGCCAGCAGCTTAGAACGACGGTCTTATGGCTACACCTTC. Residues: CASSLERRSYGYTF. The variable domain in full, with the rest retrieved from reference TRBV7-2 and TRBJ1-2, is GAGVSQSPSNKVTEKGKDVELRCDPISGHTALYWYRQSLGQGLEFLIYFQGNSAPDKSGLPSDRFSAERTGGSVSTLTIQRTQQEDSAVYLCASSLERRSYGYTFGSGTRLTVV.

This sequence joins TRBV11-2 and TRBJ2-7, with 9 bases matching TRBD1. Germline V gives CDR1 SGHAT, CDR2 FQNNGV. The CDR3 runs to 16 residues. V lost 5 bases and J lost 4; bases outside the gene matches: 12. The chain's CDR3 is CASSRSFDRGVYEQYF. The DNA of the CDR3 is TGTGCCAGCAGCCGATCCTTCGACAGGGGGGTTTACGAGCAGTACTTC.

This clone was seen a handful of times. Sequence at one end of the junction differs from germline and may be a read error. The CDR3 region is CASSSRQGPTVHENAEAFF. Written as DNA, the CDR3 is TGTGCCAGCTCATCCCGACAGGGTCCCACGGTCCATGAGAACGCTGAAGCTTTCTTT. The chain is built from TRBV18 and TRBJ1-1; TRBD1 matches 7 bases. Germline V gives CDR1 KGHSH, CDR2 LQKENI. The CDR3 length is 19 residues.

This chain connects TRBV5-1 to TRBJ2-3; no firm D call. The germline V gene has CDR1 SGHRS and CDR2 YFSETQ. This CDR3 is built from 11 residues. V lost 5 bases and J lost 0, with 1 base in between. The CDR3 protein is CASRSTDTQYF. The CDR3 DNA is TGCGCCAGCAGAAGCACAGATACGCAGTATTTT.

This chain joins TRBV7-9 and TRBJ1-4; no definite D call. Per the germline V gene, CDR1 is SEHNR and CDR2 is FQNEAQ (reference sequence). V lost 3 bases and J 3 bases, leaving 8 bases between the germline ends. CDR3 length: 14 residues. The chain's CDR3 is CASSLSGANEKLFF. The CDR3 nucleotides are TGTGCCAGCAGCTTGAGTGGGGCTAATGAAAAACTGTTTTTT.

This chain connects TRBV7-3 to TRBJ1-6, with D possibly being TRBD1 (5 bases). CDR1 is SGHTA, CDR2 FQGTGA, per germline. Trimming stripped 2 bases from V and 6 bases from J, with 11 bases between. The CDR3 has 15 amino acids. The CDR3 region has the DNA TGTGCCAGCAGCTTACAGGGAACCCTTAATTCACCCCTCCACTTT. Amino acids: CASSLQGTLNSPLHF. Filled out from reference TRBV7-3 and TRBJ1-6, the complete variable domain reads GAGVSQTPSNKVTEKGKYVELRCDPISGHTALYWYRQSLGQGPEFLIYFQGTGAADDSGLPNDRFFAVRPEGSVSTLKIQRTERGDSAVYLCASSLQGTLNSPLHFGNGTRLTVT.

This clone was detected a few times. V is TRBV5-1 and J is TRBJ2-5, with D possibly matching TRBD1 (6 bases). This CDR3 contains 15 residues. V was pared by 4 bases and J by 2 bases, with 15 bases between. In germline, CDR1 is SGHRS, CDR2 YFSETQ. The CDR3 spells CASSIPQGPQETQYF. Here the CDR3 DNA reads TGCGCCAGCAGCATCCCACAGGGTCCGCAAGAGACCCAGTACTTC.

This clone was seen a handful of times. The chain joins TRBV11-2 to TRBJ2-3, with 8 bases that match TRBD2. CDR1 and CDR2 (germline): SGHAT, FQNNGV. The CDR3 runs 16 residues. The junction had 8 bases not matched to a gene; V was cut back by 2 bases and J by 4 bases. The DNA for the CDR3 is TGTGCCAGCAGCTTATCAATCGGGAGGGCAGCAGATACGCAGTATTTT. It is translated as CASSLSIGRAADTQYF.